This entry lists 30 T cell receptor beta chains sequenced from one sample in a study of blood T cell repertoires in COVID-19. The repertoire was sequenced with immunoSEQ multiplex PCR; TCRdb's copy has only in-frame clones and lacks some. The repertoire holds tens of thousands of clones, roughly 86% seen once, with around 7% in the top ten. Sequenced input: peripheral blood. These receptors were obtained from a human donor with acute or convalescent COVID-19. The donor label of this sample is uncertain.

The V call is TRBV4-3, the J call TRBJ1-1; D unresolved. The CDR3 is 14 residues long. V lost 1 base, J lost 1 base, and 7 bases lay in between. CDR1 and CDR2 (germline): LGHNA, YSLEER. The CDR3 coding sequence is TGCGCCAGCAGCCAAGTAGAGGGGAACACTGAAGCTTTCTTT. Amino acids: CASSQVEGNTEAFF.

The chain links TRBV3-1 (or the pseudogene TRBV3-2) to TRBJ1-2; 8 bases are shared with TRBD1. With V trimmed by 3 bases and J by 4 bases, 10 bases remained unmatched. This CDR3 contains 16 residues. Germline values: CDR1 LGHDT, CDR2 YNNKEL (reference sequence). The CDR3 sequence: CASSQAGTGVSYGYTF. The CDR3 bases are TGTGCCAGCAGCCAGGCCGGGACAGGAGTCAGCTATGGCTACACCTTC.

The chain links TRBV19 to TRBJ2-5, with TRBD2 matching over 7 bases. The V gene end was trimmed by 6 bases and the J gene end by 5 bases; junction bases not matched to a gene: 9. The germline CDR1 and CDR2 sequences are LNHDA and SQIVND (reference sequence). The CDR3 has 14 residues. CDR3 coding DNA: TGTGCCAGTAGGGACCCGGGACTAAAGGAGACCCAGTACTTC. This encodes CASRDPGLKETQYF.

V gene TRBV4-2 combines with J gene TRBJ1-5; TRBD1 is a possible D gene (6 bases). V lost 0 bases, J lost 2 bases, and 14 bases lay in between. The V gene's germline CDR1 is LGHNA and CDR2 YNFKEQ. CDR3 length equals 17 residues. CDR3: CASSQDLGGAGNQPQHF. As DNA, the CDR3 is TGTGCCAGCAGCCAAGATCTGGGGGGGGCAGGCAATCAGCCCCAGCATTTT.

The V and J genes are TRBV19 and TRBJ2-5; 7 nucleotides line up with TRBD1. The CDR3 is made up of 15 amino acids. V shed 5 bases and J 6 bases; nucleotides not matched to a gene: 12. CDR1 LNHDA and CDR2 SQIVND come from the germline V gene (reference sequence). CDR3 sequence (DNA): TGTGCCAGTAGTCCTTCCCGGGACAGATGGAAGACCCAGTACTTC. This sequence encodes CASSPSRDRWKTQYF.

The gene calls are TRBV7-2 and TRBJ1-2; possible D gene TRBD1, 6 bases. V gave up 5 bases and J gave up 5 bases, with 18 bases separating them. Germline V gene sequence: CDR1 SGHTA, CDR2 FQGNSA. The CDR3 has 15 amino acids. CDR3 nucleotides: TGTGCCAGCAGCCGTAGACAGGATCGGGTGTATGGCTACACCTTC. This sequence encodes CASSRRQDRVYGYTF.

The CDR3 nucleotides read TGTGCCTGGAACCTCGGGGTGGGGGAGACCCAGTACTTC. Amino acid sequence: CAWNLGVGETQYF. The J gene is TRBJ2-5, the V gene TRBV30; weak D call: TRBD2 (5 bases). The ends were cut back, 4 bases at V and 5 bases at J, with 14 bases in the middle. Germline assignment: CDR1 GTSNPN and CDR2 SVGIG (reference sequence). The CDR3 consists of 13 residues.

In DNA form, the CDR3 reads TGTGCCAGCAGCCCTACAGGGTTGAACACCGGGGAGCTGTTTTTT. This encodes CASSPTGLNTGELFF. The chain couples TRBV7-3 to TRBJ2-2; possible D gene TRBD1, 6 bases. The germline V gene has CDR1 SGHTA and CDR2 FQGTGA. The CDR3 totals 15 residues. Trimming shortened V by 5 bases and J by 1 base, and 11 bases separated the two germline ends.

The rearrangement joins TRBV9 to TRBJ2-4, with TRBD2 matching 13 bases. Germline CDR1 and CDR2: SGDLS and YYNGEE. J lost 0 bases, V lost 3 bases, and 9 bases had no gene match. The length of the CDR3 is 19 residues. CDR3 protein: CASSAWTSGGPVAKNIQYF. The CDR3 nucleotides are TGTGCCAGCAGCGCCTGGACTAGCGGGGGCCCAGTAGCCAAAAACATTCAGTACTTC. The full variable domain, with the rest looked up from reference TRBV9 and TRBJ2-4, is DSGVTQTPKHLITATGQRVTLRCSPRSGDLSVYWYQQSLDQGLQFLIQYYNGEERAKGNILERFSAQQFPDLHSELNLSSLELGDSALYFCASSAWTSGGPVAKNIQYFGAGTRLSVL.

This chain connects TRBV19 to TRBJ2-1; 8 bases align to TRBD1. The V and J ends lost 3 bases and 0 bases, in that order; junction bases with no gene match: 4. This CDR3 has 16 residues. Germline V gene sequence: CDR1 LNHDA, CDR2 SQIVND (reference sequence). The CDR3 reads CASSIRQGSSYNEQFF. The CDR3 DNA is TGTGCCAGTAGTATCCGACAGGGGAGCTCCTACAATGAGCAGTTCTTC.

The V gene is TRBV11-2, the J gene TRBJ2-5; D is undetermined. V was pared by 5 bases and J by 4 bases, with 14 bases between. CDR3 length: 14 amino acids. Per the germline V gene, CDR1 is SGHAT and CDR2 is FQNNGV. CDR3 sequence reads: CASSLLGLRETQYF. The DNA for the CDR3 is TGTGCCAGCAGCCTCCTTGGGCTACGAGAGACCCAGTACTTC.

The CDR3 DNA is TGTGCCACCACCCCCGGCGCACGGGGGGGAATAGTGGAGCAGTTCTTC. Its translation is CATTPGARGGIVEQFF. The rearrangement links TRBV15 to TRBJ2-1; 8 nucleotides line up with TRBD2. The length of the CDR3 is 16 residues. Per germline, CDR1 LNHNV and CDR2 YYDKDF (reference sequence). V lost 7 bases and J lost 10; bases outside the gene matches: 18.

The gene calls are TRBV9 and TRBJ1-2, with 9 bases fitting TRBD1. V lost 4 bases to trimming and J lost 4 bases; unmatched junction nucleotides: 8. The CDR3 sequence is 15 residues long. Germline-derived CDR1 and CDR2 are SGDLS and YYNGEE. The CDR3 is CASSQRQGEGYGYTF. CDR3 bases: TGTGCCAGCAGCCAGCGACAGGGGGAGGGCTATGGCTACACCTTC. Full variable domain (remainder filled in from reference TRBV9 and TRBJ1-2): DSGVTQTPKHLITATGQRVTLRCSPRSGDLSVYWYQQSLDQGLQFLIQYYNGEERAKGNILERFSAQQFPDLHSELNLSSLELGDSALYFCASSQRQGEGYGYTFGSGTRLTVV.

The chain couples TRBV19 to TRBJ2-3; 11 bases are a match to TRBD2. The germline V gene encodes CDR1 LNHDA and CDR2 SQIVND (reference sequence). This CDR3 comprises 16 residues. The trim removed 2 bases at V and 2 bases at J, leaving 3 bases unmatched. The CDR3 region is CASSISGLAVTDTQYF. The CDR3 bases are TGTGCCAGTAGTATATCGGGACTAGCGGTCACAGATACGCAGTATTTT.

The CDR3 is CASSVEFGVLGQFF. The CDR3 coding sequence is TGTGCCAGTAGTGTCGAGTTCGGGGTTTTGGGGCAGTTCTTC. The rearrangement links TRBV19 to TRBJ2-1; a possible D gene is TRBD2 (5 bases). Germline V gives CDR1 LNHDA, CDR2 SQIVND (reference sequence). CDR3 length equals 14 residues. The ends were cut back, 5 bases at V and 12 bases at J, with 20 bases in the middle.

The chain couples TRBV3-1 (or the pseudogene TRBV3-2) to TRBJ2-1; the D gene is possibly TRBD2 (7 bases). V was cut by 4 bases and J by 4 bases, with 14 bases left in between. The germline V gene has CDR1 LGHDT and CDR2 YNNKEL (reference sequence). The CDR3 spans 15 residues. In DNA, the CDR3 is TGTGCCAGCAGCCCCCCGGGGGGCCCTTACAATGAGCAGTTCTTC. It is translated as CASSPPGGPYNEQFF.

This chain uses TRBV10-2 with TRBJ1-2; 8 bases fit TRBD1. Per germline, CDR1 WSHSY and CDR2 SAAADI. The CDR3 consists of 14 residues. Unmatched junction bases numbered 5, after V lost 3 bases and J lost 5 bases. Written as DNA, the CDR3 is TGCGCCAGCAGTGACGGCAGGGGGCCATATGGCTACACCTTC. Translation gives CASSDGRGPYGYTF.

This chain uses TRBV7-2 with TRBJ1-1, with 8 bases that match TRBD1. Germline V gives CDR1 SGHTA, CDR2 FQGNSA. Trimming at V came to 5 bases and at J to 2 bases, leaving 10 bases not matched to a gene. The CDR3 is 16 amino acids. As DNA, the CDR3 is TGTGCCAGCAGCCCCCCCCGACAGGGGCTCAACACTGAAGCTTTCTTT. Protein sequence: CASSPPRQGLNTEAFF.

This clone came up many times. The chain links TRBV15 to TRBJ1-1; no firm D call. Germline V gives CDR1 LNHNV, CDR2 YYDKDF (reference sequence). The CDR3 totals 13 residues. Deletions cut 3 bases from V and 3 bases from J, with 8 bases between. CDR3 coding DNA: TGTGCCACCAGCAGTGTTGCGTACACTGAAGCTTTCTTT. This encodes CATSSVAYTEAFF.

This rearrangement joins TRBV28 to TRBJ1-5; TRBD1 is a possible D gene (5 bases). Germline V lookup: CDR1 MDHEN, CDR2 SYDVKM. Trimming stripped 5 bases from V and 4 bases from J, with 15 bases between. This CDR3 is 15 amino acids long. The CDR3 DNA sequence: TGTGCCAGCAGTCCCAATAGGGGTCTTAATCAGCCCCAGCATTTT. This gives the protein CASSPNRGLNQPQHF.

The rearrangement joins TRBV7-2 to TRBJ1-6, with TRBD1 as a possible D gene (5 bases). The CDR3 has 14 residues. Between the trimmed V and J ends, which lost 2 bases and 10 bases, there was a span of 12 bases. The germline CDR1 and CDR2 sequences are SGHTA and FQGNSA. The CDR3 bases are TGTGCCAGCAGCTTAAATCAGGGTAACTCACCCCTCCACTTT. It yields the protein CASSLNQGNSPLHF.

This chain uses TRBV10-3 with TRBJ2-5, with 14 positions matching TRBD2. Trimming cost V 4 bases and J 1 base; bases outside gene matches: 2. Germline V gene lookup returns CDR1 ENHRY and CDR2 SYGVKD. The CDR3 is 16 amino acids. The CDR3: CAISGGLAGGQETQYF. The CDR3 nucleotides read TGTGCCATCAGTGGAGGACTAGCGGGGGGCCAAGAGACCCAGTACTTC.

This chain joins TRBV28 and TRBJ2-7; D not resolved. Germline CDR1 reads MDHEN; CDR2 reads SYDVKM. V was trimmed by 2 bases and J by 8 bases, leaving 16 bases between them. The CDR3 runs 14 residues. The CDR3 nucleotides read TGTGCCAGCAGTTTAGTCTGGGCCGTCGTGCAGCAGTACTTC. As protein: CASSLVWAVVQQYF.

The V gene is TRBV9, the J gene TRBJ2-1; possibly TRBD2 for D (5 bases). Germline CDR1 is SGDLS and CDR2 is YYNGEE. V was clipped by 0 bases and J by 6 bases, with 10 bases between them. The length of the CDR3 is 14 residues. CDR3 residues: CASSVGGLVNEQFF. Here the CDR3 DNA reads TGTGCCAGCAGCGTAGGTGGACTGGTCAATGAGCAGTTCTTC.

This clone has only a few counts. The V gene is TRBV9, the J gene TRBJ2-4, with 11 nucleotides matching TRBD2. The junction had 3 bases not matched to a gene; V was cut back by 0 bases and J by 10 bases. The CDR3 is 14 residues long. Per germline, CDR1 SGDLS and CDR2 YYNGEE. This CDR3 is CASSVARLAGIQYF. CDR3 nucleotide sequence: TGTGCCAGCAGCGTAGCAAGACTAGCGGGGATTCAGTACTTC.

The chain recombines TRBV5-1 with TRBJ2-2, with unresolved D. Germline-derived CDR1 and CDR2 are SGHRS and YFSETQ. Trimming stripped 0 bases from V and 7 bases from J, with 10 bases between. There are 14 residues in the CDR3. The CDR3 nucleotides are TGCGCCAGCAGCTTGGACCCTTCCAGCGGGGAGCTGTTTTTT. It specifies CASSLDPSSGELFF.

The CDR3 is CASSPPTVGQETQYF. CDR3 DNA sequence: TGTGCCAGCTCACCACCAACAGTGGGCCAAGAGACCCAGTACTTC. The chain joins TRBV18 to TRBJ2-5; no reliable D call. This CDR3 comprises 15 residues. Trimming shortened V by 0 bases and J by 1 base, and 9 bases separated the two germline ends. CDR1 KGHSH and CDR2 LQKENI come from the germline V gene.

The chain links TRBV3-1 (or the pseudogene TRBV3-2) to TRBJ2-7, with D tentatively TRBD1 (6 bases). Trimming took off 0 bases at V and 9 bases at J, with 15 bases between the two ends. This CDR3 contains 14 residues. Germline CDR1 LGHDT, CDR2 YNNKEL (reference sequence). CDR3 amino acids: CASSQDWNRDTQYF. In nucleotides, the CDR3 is TGTGCCAGCAGCCAAGATTGGAACAGGGACACGCAGTACTTC.

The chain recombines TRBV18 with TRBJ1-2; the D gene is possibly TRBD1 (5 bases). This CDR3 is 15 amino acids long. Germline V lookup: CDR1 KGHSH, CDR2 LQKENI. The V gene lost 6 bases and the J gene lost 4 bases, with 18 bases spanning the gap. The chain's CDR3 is CASSPGRDTGYGYTF. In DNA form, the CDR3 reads TGTGCCAGCTCCCCGGGTAGAGACACAGGCTATGGCTACACCTTC.

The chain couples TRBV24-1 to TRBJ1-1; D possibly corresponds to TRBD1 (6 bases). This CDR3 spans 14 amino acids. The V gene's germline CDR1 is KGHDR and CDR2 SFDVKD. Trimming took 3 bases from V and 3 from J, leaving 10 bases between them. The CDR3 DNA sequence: TGTGCCACCAGTGATAGTGGGGGCCACACTGAAGCTTTCTTT. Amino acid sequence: CATSDSGGHTEAFF.